Shown below are 2 T cell receptor beta chains from a single sample sequenced in a study of radiotherapy plus CTLA-4 blockade in lung cancer. Method: immunoSEQ multiplex PCR; TCRdb's copy keeps in-frame clones and lacks some. The sample gives about 95,000 clones, roughly four fifths of which show up once; roughly 0.84% is in the top ten. This material consisted of peripheral blood, taken from a patient treated with radiotherapy plus ipilimumab. The receptor source for this set is a human donor with non-small cell lung cancer who had stable disease on radiotherapy plus ipilimumab.

The V gene is TRBV7-2, the J gene TRBJ2-7, with a weak D call TRBD1 (6 bases). Germline-derived CDR1 and CDR2 are SGHTA and FQGNSA. Trimming stripped 2 bases from V and 7 bases from J, with 15 bases between. The length of the CDR3 is 14 residues. This CDR3 is CASSLSRGTGEQYF. Written as DNA, the CDR3 is TGTGCCAGCAGCTTATCTCGGGGAACAGGGGAGCAGTACTTC.

A single count supports this clone. This rearrangement joins TRBV4-2 to TRBJ2-7; 11 bases align to TRBD2. The germline V gene has CDR1 LGHNA and CDR2 YNFKEQ. V lost 0 bases to trimming and J lost 3 bases; unmatched junction nucleotides: 25. This CDR3 contains 23 residues. In nucleotides, the CDR3 is TGTGCCAGCAGCCAAGAAACACTGATTAGCGGGAGGGTCCAAGGGGGCGGGTTCTACGAGCAGTACTTC. Translating it yields CASSQETLISGRVQGGGFYEQYF.